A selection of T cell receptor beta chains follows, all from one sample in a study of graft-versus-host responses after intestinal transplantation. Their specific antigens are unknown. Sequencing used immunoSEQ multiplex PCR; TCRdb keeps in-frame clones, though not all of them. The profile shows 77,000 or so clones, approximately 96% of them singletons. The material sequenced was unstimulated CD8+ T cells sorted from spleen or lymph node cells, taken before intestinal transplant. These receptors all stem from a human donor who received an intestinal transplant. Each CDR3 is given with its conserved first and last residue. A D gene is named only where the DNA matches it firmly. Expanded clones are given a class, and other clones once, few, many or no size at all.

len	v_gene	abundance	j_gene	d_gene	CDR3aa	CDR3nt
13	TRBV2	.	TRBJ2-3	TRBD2	CASMGLVTDTQYF	TGTGCCAGCATGGGACTAGTCACCGATACGCAGTATTTT
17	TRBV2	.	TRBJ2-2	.	CASGLPRRALNTGELFF	TGTGCCAGCGGATTGCCCCGTAGAGCGTTGAACACCGGGGAGCTGTTTTTT
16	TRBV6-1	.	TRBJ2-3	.	CASSEETGPSTDTQYF	TGTGCCAGCAGTGAAGAAACAGGGCCTAGCACAGATACGCAGTATTTT
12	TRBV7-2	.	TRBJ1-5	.	CASSLVRQPQHF	TGTGCCAGCAGCTTAGTACGTCAGCCCCAGCATTTT
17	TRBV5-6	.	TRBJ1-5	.	CASSSAVGASGNQPQHF	TGTGCCAGCAGCTCGGCAGTGGGCGCGTCCGGCAATCAGCCCCAGCATTTT
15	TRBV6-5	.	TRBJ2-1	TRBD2	CASSPGTSEYNEQFF	TGTGCCAGCAGCCCCGGGACTAGCGAGTACAATGAGCAGTTCTTC
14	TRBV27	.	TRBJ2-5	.	CASSRPGPQETQYF	TGTGCCAGCAGCCGACCCGGGCCCCAAGAGACCCAGTACTTC
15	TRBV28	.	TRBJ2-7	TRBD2	CASSFGTSGLYEQYF	TGTGCCAGCAGTTTTGGGACTAGCGGGCTATACGAGCAGTACTTC
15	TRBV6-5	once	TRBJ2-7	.	CASSYLVSSDYEQYF	TGTGCCAGCAGTTACTTGGTTTCCTCGGACTACGAGCAGTACTTC
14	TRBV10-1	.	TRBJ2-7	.	CASSEDGPPYEQYF	TGCGCCAGCAGTGAAGATGGCCCGCCCTACGAGCAGTACTTC
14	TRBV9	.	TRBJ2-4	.	CASSPKGRENIQYF	TGTGCCAGCAGCCCTAAGGGGCGGGAAAACATTCAGTACTTC
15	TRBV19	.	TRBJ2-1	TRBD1	CASSLDRGLRNEQFF	TGTGCCAGTAGTCTCGACAGGGGTTTACGGAATGAGCAGTTCTTC
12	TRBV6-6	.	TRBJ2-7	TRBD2	CATTGGDHEQYF	TGTGCCACCACTGGGGGGGACCACGAGCAGTACTTC
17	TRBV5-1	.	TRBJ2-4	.	CASSLEGGRGAKNIQYF	TGCGCCAGCAGCTTGGAGGGGGGTAGAGGTGCCAAAAACATTCAGTACTTC
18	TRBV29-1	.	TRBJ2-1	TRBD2	CSVEGLAGIGYSYNEQFF	TGCAGCGTTGAAGGTCTAGCGGGAATCGGCTACTCCTACAATGAGCAGTTCTTC
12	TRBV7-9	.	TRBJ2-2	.	CASLWNTGELFF	TGTGCCAGCCTATGGAACACCGGGGAGCTGTTTTTT
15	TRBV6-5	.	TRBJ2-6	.	CASTQGWTGANVLTF	TGTGCCAGCACCCAAGGGTGGACTGGGGCCAACGTCCTGACTTTC
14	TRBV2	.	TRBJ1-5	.	CASSTGGFNQPQHF	TGTGCCAGCAGTACGGGGGGTTTCAATCAGCCCCAGCATTTT
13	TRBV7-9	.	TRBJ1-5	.	CAVQEGSNQPQHF	TGTGCCGTGCAAGAGGGTAGCAATCAGCCCCAGCATTTT
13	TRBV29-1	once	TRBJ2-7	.	CSVGPGLRYEQYF	TGCAGCGTTGGGCCGGGACTCCGCTACGAGCAGTACTTC
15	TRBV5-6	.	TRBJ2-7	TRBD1	CASTKPGQGLGEQYF	TGTGCCAGCACCAAACCGGGACAGGGATTGGGGGAGCAGTACTTC
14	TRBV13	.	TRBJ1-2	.	CASSPMGGAIGYTF	TGTGCCAGCAGCCCAATGGGGGGGGCGATTGGCTACACCTTC
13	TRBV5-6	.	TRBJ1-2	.	CASSSPSGIGYTF	TGTGCCAGCAGCTCCCCTTCAGGCATTGGCTACACCTTC
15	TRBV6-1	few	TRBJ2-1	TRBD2	CASSGTSGSYNEQFF	TGTGCCAGCAGTGGAACTAGCGGGAGCTACAATGAGCAGTTCTTC
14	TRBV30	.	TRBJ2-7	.	CAWRGGGSSYEQYF	TGTGCCTGGAGGGGCGGGGGCAGCTCCTACGAGCAGTACTTC
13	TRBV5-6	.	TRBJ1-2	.	CASSLGGDYGYTF	TGTGCCAGCAGCTTAGGAGGGGACTATGGCTACACCTTC
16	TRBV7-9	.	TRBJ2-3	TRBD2	CASSLLAGGPTDTQYF	TGTGCCAGCAGCTTACTAGCGGGAGGACCCACAGATACGCAGTATTTT
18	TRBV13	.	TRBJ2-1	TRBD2	CASSLGRGLAGDFYEQFF	TGTGCCAGCAGCTTAGGACGGGGACTAGCGGGAGACTTTTATGAGCAGTTCTTC
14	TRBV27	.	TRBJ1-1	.	CASSFNFPNTEAFF	TGTGCCAGCAGCTTTAATTTTCCGAACACTGAAGCTTTCTTT
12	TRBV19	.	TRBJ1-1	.	CASSLRPNEAFF	TGTGCCAGTAGTTTAAGACCGAATGAAGCTTTCTTT
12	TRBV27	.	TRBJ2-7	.	CASRPNPHEQYF	TGTGCCAGCAGACCAAATCCCCACGAGCAGTACTTC
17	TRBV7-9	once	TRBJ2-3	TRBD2	CASSLIVAGVVTDTQYF	TGTGCCAGCAGCTTAATAGTAGCGGGAGTAGTCACAGATACGCAGTATTTT